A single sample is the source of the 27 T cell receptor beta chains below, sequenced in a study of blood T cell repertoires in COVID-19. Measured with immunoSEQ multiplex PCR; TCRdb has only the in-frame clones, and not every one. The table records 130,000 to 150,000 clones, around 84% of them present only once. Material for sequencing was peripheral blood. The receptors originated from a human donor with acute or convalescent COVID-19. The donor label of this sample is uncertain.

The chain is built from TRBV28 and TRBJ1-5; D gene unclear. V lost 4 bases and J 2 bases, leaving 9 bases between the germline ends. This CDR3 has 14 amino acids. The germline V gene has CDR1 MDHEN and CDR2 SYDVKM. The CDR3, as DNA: TGTGCCAGCAGTTCTAGTCGGGGCAATCAGCCCCAGCATTTT. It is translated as CASSSSRGNQPQHF.

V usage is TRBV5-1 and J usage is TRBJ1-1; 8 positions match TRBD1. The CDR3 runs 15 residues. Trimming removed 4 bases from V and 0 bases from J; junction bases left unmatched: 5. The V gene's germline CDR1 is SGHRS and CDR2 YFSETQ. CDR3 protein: CASSEGQVMNTEAFF. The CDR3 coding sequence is TGCGCCAGCAGCGAGGGACAGGTAATGAACACTGAAGCTTTCTTT.

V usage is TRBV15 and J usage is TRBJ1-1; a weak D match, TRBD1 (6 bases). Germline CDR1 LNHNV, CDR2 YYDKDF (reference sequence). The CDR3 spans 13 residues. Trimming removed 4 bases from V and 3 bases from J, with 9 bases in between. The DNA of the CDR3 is TGTGCCACCAGCACCCAGGGGTACACTGAAGCTTTCTTT. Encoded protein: CATSTQGYTEAFF.

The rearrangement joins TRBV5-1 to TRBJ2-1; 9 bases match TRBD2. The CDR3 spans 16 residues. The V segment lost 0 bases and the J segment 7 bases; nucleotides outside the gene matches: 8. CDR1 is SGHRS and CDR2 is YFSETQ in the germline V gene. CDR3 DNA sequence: TGCGCCAGCAGCTTGGCGGCTAGCGGGATTGGGAATGAGCAGTTCTTC. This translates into CASSLAASGIGNEQFF.

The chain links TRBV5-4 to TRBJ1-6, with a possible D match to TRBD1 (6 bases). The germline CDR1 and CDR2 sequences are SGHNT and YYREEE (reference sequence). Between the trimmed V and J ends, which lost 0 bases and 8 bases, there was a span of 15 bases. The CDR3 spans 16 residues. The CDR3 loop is CASSLGGPGLDSPLHF. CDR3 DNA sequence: TGTGCCAGCAGCTTGGGGGGGCCGGGCTTGGATTCACCCCTCCACTTT.

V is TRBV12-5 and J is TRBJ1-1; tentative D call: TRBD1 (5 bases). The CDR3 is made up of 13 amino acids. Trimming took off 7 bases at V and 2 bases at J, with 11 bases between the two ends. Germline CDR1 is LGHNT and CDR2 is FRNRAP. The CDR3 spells CASVRVHNTEAFF. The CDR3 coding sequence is TGTGCTAGTGTCAGGGTTCATAACACTGAAGCTTTCTTT.

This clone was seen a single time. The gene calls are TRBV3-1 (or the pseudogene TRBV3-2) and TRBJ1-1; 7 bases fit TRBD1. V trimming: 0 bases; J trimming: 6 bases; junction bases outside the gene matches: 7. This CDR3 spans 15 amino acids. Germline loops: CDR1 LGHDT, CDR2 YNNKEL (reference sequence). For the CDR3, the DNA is TGTGCCAGCAGCCAAGATGCTACAGGGGTTTCTGAAGCTTTCTTT. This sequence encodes CASSQDATGVSEAFF.

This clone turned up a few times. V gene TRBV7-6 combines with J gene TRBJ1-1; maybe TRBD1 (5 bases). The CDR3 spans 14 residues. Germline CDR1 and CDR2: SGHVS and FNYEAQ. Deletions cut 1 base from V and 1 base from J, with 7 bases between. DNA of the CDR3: TGTGCCAGCAGCTTAGGGGGCGGGAACACTGAAGCTTTCTTT. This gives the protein CASSLGGGNTEAFF.

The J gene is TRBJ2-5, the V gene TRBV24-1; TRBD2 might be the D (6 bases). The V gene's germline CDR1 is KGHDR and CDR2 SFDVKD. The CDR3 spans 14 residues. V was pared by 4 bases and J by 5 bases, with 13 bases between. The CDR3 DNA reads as TGTGCCACCAGTGAGGCCCGGGGGACGGAGACCCAGTACTTC. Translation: CATSEARGTETQYF.

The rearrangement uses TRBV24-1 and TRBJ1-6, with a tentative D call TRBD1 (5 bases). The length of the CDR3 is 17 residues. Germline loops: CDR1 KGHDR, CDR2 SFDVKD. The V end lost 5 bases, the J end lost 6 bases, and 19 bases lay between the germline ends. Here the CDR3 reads CATSARPRFGGNSPLHF. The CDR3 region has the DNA TGTGCCACCAGTGCCCGTCCTAGGTTCGGGGGTAATTCACCCCTCCACTTT.

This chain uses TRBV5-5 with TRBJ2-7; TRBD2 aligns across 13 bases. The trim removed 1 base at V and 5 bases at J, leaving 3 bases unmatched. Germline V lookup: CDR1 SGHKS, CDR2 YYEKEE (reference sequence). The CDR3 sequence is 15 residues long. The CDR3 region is CASSLLTSGRNEQYV. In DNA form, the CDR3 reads TGTGCCAGCAGCTTGTTGACTAGCGGGAGGAACGAGCAGTACGTC.

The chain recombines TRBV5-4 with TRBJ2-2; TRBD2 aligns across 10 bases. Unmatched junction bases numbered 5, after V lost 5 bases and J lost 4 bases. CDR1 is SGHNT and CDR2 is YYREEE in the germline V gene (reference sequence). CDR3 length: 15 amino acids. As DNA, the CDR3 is TGTGCCAGCAGGGTCGGACTAGCGGCCACCGGGGAGCTGTTTTTT. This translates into CASRVGLAATGELFF.

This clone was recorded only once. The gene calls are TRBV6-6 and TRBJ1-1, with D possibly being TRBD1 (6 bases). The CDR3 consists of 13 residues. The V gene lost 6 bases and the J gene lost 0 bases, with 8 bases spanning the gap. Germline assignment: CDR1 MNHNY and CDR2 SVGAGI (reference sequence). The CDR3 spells CASRQGLNTEAFF. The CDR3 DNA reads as TGTGCCAGCAGACAGGGACTGAACACTGAAGCTTTCTTT.

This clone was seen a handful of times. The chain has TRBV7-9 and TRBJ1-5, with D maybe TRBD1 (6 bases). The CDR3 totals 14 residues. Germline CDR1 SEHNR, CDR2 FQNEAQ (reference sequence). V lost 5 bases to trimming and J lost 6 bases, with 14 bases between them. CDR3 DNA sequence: TGTGCCAGCAGCCTGGGGGCGTATAGTCAGCCCCAGCATTTT. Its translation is CASSLGAYSQPQHF. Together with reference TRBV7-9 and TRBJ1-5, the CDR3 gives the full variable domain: DTGVSQNPRHKITKRGQNVTFRCDPISEHNRLYWYRQTLGQGPEFLTYFQNEAQLEKSRLLSDRFSAERPKGSFSTLEIQRTEQGDSAMYLCASSLGAYSQPQHFGDGTRLSIL.

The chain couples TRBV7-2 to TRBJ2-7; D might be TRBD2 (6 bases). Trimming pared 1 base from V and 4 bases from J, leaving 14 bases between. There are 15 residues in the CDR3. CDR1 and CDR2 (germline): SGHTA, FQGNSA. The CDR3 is CASSLGSGAGYEQYF. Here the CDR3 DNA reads TGTGCCAGCAGCTTAGGATCCGGGGCGGGATACGAGCAGTACTTC.

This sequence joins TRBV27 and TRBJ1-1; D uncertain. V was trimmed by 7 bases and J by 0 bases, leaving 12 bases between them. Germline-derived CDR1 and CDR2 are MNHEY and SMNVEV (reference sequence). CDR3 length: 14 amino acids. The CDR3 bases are TGTGCCAGCACGCCGAAACAGATGAACACTGAAGCTTTCTTT. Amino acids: CASTPKQMNTEAFF.

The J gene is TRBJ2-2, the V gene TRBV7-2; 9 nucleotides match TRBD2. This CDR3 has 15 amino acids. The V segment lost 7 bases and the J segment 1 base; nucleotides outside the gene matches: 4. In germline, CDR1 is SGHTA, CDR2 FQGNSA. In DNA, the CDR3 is TGTGCCAGCAACGCGGGGGGGAAGAACACCGGGGAGCTGTTTTTT. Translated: CASNAGGKNTGELFF. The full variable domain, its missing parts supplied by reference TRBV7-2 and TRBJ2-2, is GAGVSQSPSNKVTEKGKDVELRCDPISGHTALYWYRQSLGQGLEFLIYFQGNSAPDKSGLPSDRFSAERTGGSVSTLTIQRTQQEDSAVYLCASNAGGKNTGELFFGEGSRLTVL.

In DNA form, the CDR3 reads TGTGCCAGCAGTAGGGGTCGGAGCAATCAGCCCCAGCATTTT. Translating it yields CASSRGRSNQPQHF. The chain is built from TRBV6-5 and TRBJ1-5, with a weak D call TRBD1 (5 bases). V was shortened by 5 bases and J by 1 base, with 9 bases between the two germline ends. This CDR3 is 14 amino acids long. Germline V lookup: CDR1 MNHEY, CDR2 SVGAGI.

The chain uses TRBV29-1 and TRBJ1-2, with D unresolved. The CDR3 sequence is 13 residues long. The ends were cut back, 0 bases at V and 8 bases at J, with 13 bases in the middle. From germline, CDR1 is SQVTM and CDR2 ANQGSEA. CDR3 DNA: TGCAGCGTTGAAGATCAAGCGGAGTTGGGCTACACCTTC. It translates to CSVEDQAELGYTF.

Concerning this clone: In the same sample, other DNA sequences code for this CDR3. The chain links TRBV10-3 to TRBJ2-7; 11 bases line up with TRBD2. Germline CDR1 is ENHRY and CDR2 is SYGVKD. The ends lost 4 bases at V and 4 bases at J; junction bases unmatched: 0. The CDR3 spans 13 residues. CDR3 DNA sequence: TGTGCCATCAGTGCTAGCGGGAGGTACGAGCAGTACGTC. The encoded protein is CAISASGRYEQYV.

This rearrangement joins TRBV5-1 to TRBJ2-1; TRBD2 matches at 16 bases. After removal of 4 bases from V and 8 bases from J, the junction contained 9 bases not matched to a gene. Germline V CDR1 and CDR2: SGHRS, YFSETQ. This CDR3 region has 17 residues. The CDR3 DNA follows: TGCGCCAGCAGCCCCGGGACTAGCGGGGGGGCGCGGGATGAGCAGTTCTTC. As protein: CASSPGTSGGARDEQFF.

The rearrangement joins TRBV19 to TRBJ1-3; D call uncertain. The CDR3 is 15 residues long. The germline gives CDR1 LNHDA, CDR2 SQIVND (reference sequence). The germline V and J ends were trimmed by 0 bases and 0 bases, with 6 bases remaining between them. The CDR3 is CASSIDSSSGNTIYF. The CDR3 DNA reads TGTGCCAGTAGTATAGATTCCAGCTCTGGAAACACCATATATTTT.

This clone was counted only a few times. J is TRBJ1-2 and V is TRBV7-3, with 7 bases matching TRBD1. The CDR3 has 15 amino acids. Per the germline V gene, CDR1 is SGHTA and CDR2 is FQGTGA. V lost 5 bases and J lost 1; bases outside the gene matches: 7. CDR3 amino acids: CASSEGQASNYGYTF. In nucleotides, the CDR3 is TGTGCCAGCAGCGAAGGACAGGCCAGTAACTATGGCTACACCTTC.

The CDR3 loop reads CASSRFINMDGYTF. In DNA, the CDR3 is TGTGCCAGCAGCCGCTTCATAAACATGGATGGCTACACCTTC. The rearrangement links TRBV7-2 to TRBJ1-2; D is ambiguous. Germline assignment: CDR1 SGHTA and CDR2 FQGNSA. The CDR3 has 14 residues. The germline V and J ends were trimmed by 5 bases and 6 bases, with 16 bases remaining between them.

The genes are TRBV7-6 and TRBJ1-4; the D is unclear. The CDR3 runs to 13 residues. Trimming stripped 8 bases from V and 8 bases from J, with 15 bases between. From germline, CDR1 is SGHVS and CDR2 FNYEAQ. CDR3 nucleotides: TGTGCCAGCGCGTCGGGTACATACGAAAAACTGTTTTTT. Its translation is CASASGTYEKLFF.

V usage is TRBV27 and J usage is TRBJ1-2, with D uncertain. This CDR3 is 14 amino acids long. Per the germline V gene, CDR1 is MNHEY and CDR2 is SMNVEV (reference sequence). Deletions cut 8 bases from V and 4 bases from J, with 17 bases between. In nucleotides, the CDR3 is TGTGCCAGCTCGACGTATCCAGGTACCTATGGCTACACCTTC. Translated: CASSTYPGTYGYTF.

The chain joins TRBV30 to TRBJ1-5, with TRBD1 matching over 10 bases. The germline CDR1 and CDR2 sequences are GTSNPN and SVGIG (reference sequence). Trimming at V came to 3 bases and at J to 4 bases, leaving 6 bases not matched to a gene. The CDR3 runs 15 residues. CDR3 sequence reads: CAWSQGQGDNQPQHF. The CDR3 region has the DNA TGTGCCTGGAGCCAAGGACAGGGGGATAATCAGCCCCAGCATTTT.